This entry concerns a single T cell receptor beta chain. This sample was taken from a study of OX40 agonist ivuxolimab in advanced cancers. TCRdb's copy holds only in-frame clones and misses some; the assay was immunoSEQ multiplex PCR. The sample holds 74,000 or so clones, 90% to 95% seen once. The CDR3 sequence is 12 residues long. Unmatched junction bases numbered 2, after V lost 6 bases and J lost 4 bases. CDR1 is SNHLY, CDR2 FYNNEI, per germline. The chain recombines TRBV2 with TRBJ2-5; TRBD1 aligns across 7 bases. The TCR comes from an adult with an advanced solid tumor such as melanoma, head and neck, liver or kidney cancer. The sample here was CD4+ or CD8+ T cells sorted from blood, taken in a trial of the OX40 agonist ivuxolimab. DNA of the CDR3: TGTGCCAGCAGCGGACAGGCAGAGACCCAGTACTTC. It codes for CASSGQAETQYF. Supplemented by reference TRBV2 and TRBJ2-5, the full variable domain reads EPEVTQTPSHQVTQMGQEVILRCVPISNHLYFYWYRQILGQKVEFLVSFYNNEISEKSEIFDDQFSVERPDGSNFTLKIRSTKLEDSAMYFCASSGQAETQYFGPGTRLLVL.